The clone carrying this T cell receptor beta chain turned up a few times. This CDR3 region has 14 residues. V gave up 0 bases and J gave up 4 bases, with 11 bases separating them. Germline CDR1 and CDR2: SGHRS and YFSETQ. The TCRbeta library was prepared with unique molecular identifiers. TCRdb processed the PCR reads anew with MiXCR; each CDR3 protein has one entry. Of about 360,000 distinct CDR3 sequences in the sample, approximately 12% were seen once. These data belong to a study of T-cell reconstitution after alpha-beta-depleted transplantation in children. The sequencing here drew on PBMCs, taken from the stem cell graft. The rearrangement links TRBV5-1 to TRBJ2-7, with D hard to call. The TCR was taken from a human donor who donated a stem cell graft to a child with Fanconi anemia. The CDR3 nucleotides read TGCGCCAGCAGCTTGGAGGTGACGGATTACGAGCAGTACTTC. Protein sequence: CASSLEVTDYEQYF.